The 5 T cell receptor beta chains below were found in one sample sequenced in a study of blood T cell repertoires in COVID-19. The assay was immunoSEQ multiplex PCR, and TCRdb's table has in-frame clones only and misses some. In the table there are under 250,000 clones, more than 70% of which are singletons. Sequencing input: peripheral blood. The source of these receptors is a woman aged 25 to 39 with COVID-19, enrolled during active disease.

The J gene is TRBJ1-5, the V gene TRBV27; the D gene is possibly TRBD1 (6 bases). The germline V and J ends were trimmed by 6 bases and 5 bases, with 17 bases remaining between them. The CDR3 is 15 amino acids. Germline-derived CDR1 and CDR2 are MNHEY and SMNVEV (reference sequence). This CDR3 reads CASSRDGQYDQPQHF. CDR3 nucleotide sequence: TGTGCCAGCAGCCGGGACGGACAGTACGATCAGCCCCAGCATTTT.

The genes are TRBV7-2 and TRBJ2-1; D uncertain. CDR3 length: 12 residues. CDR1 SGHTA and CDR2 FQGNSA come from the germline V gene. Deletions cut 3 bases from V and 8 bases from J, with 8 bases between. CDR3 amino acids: CASSFPTDEQFF. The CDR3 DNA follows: TGTGCCAGCAGCTTCCCGACTGATGAGCAGTTCTTC.

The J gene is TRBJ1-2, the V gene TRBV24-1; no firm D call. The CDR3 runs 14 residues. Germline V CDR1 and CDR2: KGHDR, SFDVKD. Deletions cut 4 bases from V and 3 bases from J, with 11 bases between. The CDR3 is CATSDRHTDYGYTF. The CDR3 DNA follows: TGTGCCACCAGTGACAGACATACCGACTATGGCTACACCTTC.

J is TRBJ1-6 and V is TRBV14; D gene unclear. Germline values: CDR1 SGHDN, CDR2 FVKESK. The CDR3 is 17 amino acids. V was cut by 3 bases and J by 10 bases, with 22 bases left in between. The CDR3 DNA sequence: TGTGCCAGCAGCCAGTCCTACCTCAAGAAAACGCGGTCACCCCTCCACTTT. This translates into CASSQSYLKKTRSPLHF.

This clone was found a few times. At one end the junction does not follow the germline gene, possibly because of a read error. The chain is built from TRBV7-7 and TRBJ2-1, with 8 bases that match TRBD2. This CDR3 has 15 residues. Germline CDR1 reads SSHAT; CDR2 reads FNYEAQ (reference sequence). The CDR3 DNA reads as TGTGCTAGCAGCTTAGCACTAGCGGACTACAATGAGCAGTTCTTC. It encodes CASSLALADYNEQFF.